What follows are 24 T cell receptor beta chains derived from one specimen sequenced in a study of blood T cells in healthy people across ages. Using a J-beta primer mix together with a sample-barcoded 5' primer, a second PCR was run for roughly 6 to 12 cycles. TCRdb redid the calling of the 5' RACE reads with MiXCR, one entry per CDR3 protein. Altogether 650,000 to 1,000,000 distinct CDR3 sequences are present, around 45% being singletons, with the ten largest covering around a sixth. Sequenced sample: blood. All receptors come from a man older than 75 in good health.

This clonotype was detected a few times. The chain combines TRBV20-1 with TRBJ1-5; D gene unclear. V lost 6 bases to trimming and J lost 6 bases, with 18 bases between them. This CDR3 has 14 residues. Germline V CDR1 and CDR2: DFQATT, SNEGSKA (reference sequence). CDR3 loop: CSAQEGGIGQPQHF. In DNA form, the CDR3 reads TGCAGTGCCCAAGAGGGAGGGATTGGTCAGCCCCAGCATTTT.

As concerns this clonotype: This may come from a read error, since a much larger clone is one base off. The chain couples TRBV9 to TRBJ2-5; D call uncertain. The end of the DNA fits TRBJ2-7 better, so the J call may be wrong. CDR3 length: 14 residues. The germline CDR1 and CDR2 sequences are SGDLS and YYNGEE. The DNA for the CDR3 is TGTGCCAGCAGCCCGGCTTCCCATCTGTACGAGCAGTACTTC. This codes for CASSPASHLYEQYF.

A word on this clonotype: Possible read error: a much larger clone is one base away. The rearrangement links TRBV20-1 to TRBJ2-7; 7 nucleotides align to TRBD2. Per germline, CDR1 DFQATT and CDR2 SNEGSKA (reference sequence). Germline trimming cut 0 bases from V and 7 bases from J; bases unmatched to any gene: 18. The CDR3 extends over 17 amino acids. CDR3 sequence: CSARDWDSPGDYNEQYF. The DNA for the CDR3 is TGCAGTGCTAGAGATTGGGACTCCCCGGGGGACTACAATGAGCAGTACTTC.

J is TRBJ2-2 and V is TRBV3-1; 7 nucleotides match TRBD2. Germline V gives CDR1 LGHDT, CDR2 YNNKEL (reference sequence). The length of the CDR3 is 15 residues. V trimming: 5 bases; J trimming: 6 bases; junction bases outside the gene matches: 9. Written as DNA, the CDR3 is TGTGCCAGCAGCGGGACGGCGGGAGCGTCCGGGGAGCTGTTTTTT. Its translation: CASSGTAGASGELFF.

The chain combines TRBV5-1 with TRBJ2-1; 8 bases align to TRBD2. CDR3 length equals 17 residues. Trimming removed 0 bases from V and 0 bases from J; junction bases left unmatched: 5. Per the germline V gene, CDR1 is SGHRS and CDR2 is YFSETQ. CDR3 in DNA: TGCGCCAGCAGCTTGGTTCTTAGCGGGGCCTCCTACAATGAGCAGTTCTTC. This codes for CASSLVLSGASYNEQFF.

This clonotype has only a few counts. The CDR3, as DNA: TGTGCCTGGAGTGTCGGAGAGCCAAACACTGAAGCTTTCTTT. Protein sequence: CAWSVGEPNTEAFF. V and J are TRBV30 and TRBJ1-1; D ambiguous. Germline-derived CDR1 and CDR2 are GTSNPN and SVGIG (reference sequence). CDR3 length equals 14 residues. V lost 0 bases, J lost 2 bases, and 10 bases lay in between.

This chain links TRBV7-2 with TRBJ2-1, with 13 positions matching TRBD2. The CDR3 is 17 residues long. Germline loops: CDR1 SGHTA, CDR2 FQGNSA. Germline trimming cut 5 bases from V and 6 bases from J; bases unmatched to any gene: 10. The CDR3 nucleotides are TGTGCCAGCAGCCCCCGGACTAGCGGGAGCGGAATCAATGAGCAGTTCTTC. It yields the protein CASSPRTSGSGINEQFF.

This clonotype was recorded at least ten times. In DNA form, the CDR3 reads TGTGCCAGCAGCTTAGTTTCCAGGGGAACGTTCTTC. Residues: CASSLVSRGTFF. J is TRBJ2-1 and V is TRBV7-9; D possibly corresponds to TRBD1 (6 bases). Germline V gene data show CDR1 as SEHNR and CDR2 as FQNEAQ (reference sequence). This CDR3 is 12 amino acids long. V lost 1 base and J 15 bases, leaving 13 bases between the germline ends.

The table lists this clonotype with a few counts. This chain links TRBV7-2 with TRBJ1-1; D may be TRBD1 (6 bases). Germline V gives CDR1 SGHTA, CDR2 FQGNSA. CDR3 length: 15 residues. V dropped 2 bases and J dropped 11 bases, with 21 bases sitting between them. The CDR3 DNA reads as TGTGCCAGCAGCTTACTTCGGGGGCAGGCGGGGTATGCTTTCTTT. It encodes CASSLLRGQAGYAFF. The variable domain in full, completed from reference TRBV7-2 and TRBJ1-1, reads GAGVSQSPSNKVTEKGKDVELRCDPISGHTALYWYRQSLGQGLEFLIYFQGNSAPDKSGLPSDRFSAERTGGSVSTLTIQRTQQEDSAVYLCASSLLRGQAGYAFFGQGTRLTVV.

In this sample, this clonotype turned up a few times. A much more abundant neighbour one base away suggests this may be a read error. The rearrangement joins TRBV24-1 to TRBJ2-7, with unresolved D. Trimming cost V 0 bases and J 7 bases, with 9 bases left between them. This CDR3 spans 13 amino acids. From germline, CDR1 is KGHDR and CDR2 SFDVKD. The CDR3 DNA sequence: TGTGCCACCAGTGATTTGCATTCGAGTGAGCAGTACTTC. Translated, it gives CATSDLHSSEQYF.

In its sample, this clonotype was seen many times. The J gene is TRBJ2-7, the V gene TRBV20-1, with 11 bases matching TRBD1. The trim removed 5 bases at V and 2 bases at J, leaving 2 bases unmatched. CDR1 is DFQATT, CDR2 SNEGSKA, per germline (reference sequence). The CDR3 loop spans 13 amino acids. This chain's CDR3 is CSAPGQGAYEQYF. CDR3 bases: TGCAGTGCTCCGGGACAGGGGGCCTACGAGCAGTACTTC.

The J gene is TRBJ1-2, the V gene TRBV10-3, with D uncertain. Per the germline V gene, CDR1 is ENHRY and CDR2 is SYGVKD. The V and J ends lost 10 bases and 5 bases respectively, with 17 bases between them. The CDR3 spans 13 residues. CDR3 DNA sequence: TGTGCCACCGGAGCTCCGCGGGAATATGGCTACACCTTC. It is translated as CATGAPREYGYTF.

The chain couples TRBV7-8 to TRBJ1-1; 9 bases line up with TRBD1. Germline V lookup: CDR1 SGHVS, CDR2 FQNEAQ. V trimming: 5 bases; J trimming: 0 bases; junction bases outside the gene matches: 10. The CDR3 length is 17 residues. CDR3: CASSLLPRTGVNTEAFF. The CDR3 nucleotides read TGTGCCAGCAGCCTCCTACCTAGGACAGGGGTGAACACTGAAGCTTTCTTT.

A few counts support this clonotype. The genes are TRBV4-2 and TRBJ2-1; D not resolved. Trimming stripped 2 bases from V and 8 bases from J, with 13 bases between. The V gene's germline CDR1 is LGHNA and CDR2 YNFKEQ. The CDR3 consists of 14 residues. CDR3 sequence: CASSQLESHHEQFF. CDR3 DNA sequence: TGTGCCAGCAGCCAACTAGAGAGCCATCATGAGCAGTTCTTC.

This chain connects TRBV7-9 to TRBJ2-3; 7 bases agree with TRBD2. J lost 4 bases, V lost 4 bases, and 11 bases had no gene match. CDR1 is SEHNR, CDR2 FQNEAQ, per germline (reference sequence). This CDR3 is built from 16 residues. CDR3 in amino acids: CASSYLGGRGADTQYF. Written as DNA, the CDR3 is TGTGCCAGCAGCTACCTTGGCGGTCGGGGGGCAGATACGCAGTATTTT.

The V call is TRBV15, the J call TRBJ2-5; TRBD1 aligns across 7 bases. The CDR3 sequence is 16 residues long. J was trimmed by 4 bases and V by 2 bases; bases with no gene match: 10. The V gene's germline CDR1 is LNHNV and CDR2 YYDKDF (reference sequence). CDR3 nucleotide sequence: TGTGCCACCAGCAGAACCCGGAACAGGGGAGTAGAGACCCAGTACTTC. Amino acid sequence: CATSRTRNRGVETQYF.

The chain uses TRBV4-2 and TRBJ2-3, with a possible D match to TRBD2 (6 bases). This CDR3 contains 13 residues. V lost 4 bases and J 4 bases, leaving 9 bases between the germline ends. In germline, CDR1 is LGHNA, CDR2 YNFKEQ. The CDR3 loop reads CASSPGRSDTQYF. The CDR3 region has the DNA TGTGCCAGCAGCCCAGGGAGGTCAGATACGCAGTATTTT.

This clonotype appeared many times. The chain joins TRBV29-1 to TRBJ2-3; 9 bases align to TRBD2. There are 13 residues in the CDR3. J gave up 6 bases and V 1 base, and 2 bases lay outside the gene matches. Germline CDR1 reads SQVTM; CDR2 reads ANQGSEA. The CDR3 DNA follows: TGCAGCGTTGAAGCCAGCGGGAGGGATACGCAGTATTTT. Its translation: CSVEASGRDTQYF.

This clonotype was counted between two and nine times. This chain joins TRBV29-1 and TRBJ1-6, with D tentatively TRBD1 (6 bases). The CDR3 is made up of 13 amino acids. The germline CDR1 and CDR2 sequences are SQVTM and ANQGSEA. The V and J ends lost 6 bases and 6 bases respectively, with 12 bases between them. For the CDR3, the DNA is TGCAGCGTGTCGGACAGCGCTAATTCACCCCTCCACTTT. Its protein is CSVSDSANSPLHF.

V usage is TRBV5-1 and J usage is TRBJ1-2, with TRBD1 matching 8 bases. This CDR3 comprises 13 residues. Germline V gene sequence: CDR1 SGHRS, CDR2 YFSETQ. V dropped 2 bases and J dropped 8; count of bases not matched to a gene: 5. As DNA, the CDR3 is TGCGCCAGCAGCTTAACAGGGACAGGCGGCTACACCTTC. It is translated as CASSLTGTGGYTF.

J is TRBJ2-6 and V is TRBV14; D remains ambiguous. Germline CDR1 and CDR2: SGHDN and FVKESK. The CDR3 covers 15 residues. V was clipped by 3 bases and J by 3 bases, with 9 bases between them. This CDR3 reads CASSQRWGGANVLTF. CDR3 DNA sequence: TGTGCCAGCAGCCAGAGGTGGGGTGGGGCCAACGTCCTGACTTTC.

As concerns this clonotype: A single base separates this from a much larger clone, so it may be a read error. CDR3 nucleotide sequence: TGCGCCAGCAGCTGGATTGGCTCTTTCAATGAGCAGTACTTC. This gives the protein CASSWIGSFNEQYF. The V call is TRBV5-1, the J call TRBJ2-5; D not resolved. With 3 bases removed from V and 11 bases from J, the gap between germline ends came to 20 bases. The CDR3 sequence is 14 residues long. Germline V gives CDR1 SGHRS, CDR2 YFSETQ.

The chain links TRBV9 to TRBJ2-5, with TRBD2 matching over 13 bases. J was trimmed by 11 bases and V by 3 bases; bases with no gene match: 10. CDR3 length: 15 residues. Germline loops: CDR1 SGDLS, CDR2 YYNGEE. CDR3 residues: CASSATSGRAGEQYF. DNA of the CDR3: TGTGCCAGCAGCGCAACTAGCGGGAGGGCGGGGGAGCAGTACTTC.

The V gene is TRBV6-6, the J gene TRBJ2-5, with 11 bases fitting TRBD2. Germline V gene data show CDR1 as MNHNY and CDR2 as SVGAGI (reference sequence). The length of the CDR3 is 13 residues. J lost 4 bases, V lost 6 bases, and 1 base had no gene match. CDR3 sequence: CASRTSGTETQYF. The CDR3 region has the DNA TGTGCCAGCAGGACTAGCGGGACAGAGACCCAGTACTTC.